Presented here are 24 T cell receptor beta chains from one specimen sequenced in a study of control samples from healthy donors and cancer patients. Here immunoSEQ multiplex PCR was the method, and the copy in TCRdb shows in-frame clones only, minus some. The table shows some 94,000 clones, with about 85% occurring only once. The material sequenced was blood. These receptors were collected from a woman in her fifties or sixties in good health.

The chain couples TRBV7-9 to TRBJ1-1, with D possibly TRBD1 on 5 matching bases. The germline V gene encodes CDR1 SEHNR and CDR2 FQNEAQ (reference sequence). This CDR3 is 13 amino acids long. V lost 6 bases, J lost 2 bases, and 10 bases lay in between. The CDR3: CASSMTENTEAFF. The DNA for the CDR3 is TGTGCCAGCAGTATGACAGAAAACACTGAAGCTTTCTTT.

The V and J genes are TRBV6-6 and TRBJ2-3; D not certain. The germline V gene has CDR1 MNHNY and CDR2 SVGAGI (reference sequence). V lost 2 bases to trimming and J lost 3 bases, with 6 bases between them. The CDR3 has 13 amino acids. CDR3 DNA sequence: TGTGCCAGCAGTTACGCGCGGACAGATACGCAGTATTTT. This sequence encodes CASSYARTDTQYF.

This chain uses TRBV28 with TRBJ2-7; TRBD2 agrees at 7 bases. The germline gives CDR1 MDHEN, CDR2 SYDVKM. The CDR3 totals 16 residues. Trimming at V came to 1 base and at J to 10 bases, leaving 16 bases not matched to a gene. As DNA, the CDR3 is TGTGCCAGCAGTTTATTTTTGAGCGGGGATTCGATTGGTCAGTACTTC. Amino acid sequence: CASSLFLSGDSIGQYF. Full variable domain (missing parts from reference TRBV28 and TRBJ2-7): DVKVTQSSRYLVKRTGEKVFLECVQDMDHENMFWYRQDPGLGLRLIYFSYDVKMKEKGDIPEGYSVSREKKERFSLILESASTNQTSMYLCASSLFLSGDSIGQYFGPGTRLTVT.

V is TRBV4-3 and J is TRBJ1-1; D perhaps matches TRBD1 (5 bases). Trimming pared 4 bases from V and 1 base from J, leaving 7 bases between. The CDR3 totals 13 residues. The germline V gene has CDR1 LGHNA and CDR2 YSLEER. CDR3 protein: CASSLQANTEAFF. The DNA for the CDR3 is TGCGCCAGCAGCCTACAGGCGAACACTGAAGCTTTCTTT.

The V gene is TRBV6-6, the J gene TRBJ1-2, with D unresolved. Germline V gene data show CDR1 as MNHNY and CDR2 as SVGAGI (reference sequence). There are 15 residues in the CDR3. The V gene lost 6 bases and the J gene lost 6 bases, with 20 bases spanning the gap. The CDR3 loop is CASSYGSYTQDGYTF. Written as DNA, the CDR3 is TGTGCCAGCAGCTACGGATCTTATACCCAAGATGGCTACACCTTC.

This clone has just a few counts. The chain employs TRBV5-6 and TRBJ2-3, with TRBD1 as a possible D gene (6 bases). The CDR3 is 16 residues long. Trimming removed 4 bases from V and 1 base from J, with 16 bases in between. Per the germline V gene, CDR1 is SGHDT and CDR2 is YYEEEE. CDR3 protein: CASSPGAVEGTDTQYF. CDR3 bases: TGTGCCAGCAGCCCAGGGGCAGTTGAAGGCACAGATACGCAGTATTTT.

The CDR3 region is CASSQLGARSPDTQYF. CDR3 in DNA: TGTGCCAGCAGCCAACTCGGGGCCCGCTCGCCAGATACGCAGTATTTT. The chain joins TRBV4-2 to TRBJ2-3; D could derive from TRBD1 or TRBD2 (5 bases each). V dropped 2 bases and J dropped 4 bases, with 16 bases sitting between them. This CDR3 contains 16 residues. Per the germline V gene, CDR1 is LGHNA and CDR2 is YNFKEQ.

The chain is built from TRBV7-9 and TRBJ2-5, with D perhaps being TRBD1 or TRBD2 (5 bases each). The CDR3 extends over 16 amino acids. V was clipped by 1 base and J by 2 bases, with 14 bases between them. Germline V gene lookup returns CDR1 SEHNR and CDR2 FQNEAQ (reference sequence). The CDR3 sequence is CASSLGQWGFQETQYF. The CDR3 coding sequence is TGTGCCAGCAGCTTAGGGCAATGGGGGTTTCAAGAGACCCAGTACTTC.

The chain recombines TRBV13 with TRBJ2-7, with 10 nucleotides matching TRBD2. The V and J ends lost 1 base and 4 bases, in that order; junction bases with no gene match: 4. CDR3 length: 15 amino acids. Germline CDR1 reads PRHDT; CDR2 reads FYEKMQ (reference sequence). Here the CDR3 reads CASSLEGTSEYEQYF. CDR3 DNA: TGTGCCAGCAGCTTAGAAGGGACTAGCGAATACGAGCAGTACTTC.

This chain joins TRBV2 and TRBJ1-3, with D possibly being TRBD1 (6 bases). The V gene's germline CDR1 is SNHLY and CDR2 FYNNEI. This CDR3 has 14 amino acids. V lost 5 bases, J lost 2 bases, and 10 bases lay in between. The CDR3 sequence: CASSITGTGNTIYF. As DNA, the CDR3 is TGTGCCAGCAGTATTACAGGGACTGGAAACACCATATATTTT.

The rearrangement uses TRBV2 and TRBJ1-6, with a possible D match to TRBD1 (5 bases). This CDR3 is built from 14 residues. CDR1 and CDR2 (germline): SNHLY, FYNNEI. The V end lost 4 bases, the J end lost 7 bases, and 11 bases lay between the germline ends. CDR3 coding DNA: TGTGCCAGCAGTGGGGACCGACCAAATTCACCCCTCCACTTT. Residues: CASSGDRPNSPLHF.

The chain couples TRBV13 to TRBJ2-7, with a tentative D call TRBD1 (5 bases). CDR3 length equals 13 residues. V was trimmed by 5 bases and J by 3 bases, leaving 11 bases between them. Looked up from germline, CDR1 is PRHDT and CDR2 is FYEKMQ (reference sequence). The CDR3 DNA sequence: TGTGCCAGCAGCCTACGGCAGGGCTACGAGCAGTACTTC. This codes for CASSLRQGYEQYF.

CDR3 in DNA: TGTGCCAGCAGCTTGAGGGGGCGCGGGGATACGCAGTATTTT. Translating gives CASSLRGRGDTQYF. The chain recombines TRBV5-6 with TRBJ2-3; TRBD1 matches 7 bases. The CDR3 spans 14 residues. The trim removed 1 base at V and 6 bases at J, leaving 5 bases unmatched. Germline CDR1 is SGHDT and CDR2 is YYEEEE.

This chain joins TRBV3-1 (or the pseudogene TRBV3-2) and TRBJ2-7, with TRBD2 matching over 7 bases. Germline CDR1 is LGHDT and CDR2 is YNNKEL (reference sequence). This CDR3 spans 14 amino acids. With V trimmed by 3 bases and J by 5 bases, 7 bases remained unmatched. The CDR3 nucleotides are TGTGCCAGCAGCCATTCAGCGGGACGGCACGAGCAGTACTTC. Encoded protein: CASSHSAGRHEQYF.

The CDR3 region is CASSPLGNIADTQYF. Written as DNA, the CDR3 is TGTGCCAGCAGCCCCCTGGGGAATATCGCAGATACGCAGTATTTT. The rearrangement joins TRBV9 to TRBJ2-3; D remains ambiguous. V was clipped by 4 bases and J by 4 bases, with 16 bases between them. The CDR3 totals 15 residues. The germline CDR1 and CDR2 sequences are SGDLS and YYNGEE.

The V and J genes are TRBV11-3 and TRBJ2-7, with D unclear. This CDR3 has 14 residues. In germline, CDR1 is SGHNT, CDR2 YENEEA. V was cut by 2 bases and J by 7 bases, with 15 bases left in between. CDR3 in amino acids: CASSLLSTTVEQYF. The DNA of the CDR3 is TGTGCCAGCAGCTTACTCTCGACAACGGTAGAGCAGTACTTC.

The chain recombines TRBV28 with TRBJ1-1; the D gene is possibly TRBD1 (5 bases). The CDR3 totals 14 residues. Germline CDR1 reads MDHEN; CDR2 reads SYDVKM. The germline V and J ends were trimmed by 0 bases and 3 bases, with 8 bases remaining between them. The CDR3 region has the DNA TGTGCCAGCAGTTTATGGGGAGGGGACACTGAAGCTTTCTTT. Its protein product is CASSLWGGDTEAFF. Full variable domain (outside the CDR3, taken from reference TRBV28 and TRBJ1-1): DVKVTQSSRYLVKRTGEKVFLECVQDMDHENMFWYRQDPGLGLRLIYFSYDVKMKEKGDIPEGYSVSREKKERFSLILESASTNQTSMYLCASSLWGGDTEAFFGQGTRLTVV.

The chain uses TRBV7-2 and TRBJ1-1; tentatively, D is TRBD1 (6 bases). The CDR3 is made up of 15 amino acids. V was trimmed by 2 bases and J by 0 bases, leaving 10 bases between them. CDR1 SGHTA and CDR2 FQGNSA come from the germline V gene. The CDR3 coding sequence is TGTGCCAGCAGCTTACAGGGACATATGAACACTGAAGCTTTCTTT. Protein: CASSLQGHMNTEAFF.

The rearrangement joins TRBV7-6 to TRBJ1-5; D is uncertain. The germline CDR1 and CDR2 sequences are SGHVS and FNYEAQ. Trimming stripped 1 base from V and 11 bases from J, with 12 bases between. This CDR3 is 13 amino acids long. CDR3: CASSLGSMTAQHF. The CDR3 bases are TGTGCCAGCAGCTTAGGGTCCATGACGGCCCAGCATTTT.

CDR3 bases: TGTGCCAGCAGTTACAGGACTAGCGGGGGGGCAGATACGCAGTATTTT. Its translation: CASSYRTSGGADTQYF. The chain uses TRBV6-5 and TRBJ2-3, with 15 bases lining up with TRBD2. The germline CDR1 and CDR2 sequences are MNHEY and SVGAGI. V gave up 2 bases and J gave up 4 bases; unmatched junction bases: 1. The CDR3 has 16 residues.

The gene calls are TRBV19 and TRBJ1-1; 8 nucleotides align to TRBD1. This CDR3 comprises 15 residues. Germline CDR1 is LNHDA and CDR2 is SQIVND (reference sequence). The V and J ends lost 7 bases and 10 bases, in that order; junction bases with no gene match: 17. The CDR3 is CASTSPRDRLPVAFF. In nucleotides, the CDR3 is TGTGCCAGTACTTCCCCCCGGGACAGGCTACCCGTAGCTTTCTTT.

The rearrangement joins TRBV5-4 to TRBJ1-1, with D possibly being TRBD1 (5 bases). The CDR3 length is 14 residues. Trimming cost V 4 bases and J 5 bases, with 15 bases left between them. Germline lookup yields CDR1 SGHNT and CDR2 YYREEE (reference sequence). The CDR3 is CASSPWGGRTEAFF. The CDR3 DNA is TGTGCCAGCAGCCCATGGGGGGGACGGACTGAAGCTTTCTTT.

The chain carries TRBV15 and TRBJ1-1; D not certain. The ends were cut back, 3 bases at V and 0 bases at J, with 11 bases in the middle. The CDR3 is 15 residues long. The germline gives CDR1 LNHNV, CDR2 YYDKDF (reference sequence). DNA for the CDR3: TGTGCCACCAGCAGGTCGCAGGTCATGAACACTGAAGCTTTCTTT. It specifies CATSRSQVMNTEAFF.

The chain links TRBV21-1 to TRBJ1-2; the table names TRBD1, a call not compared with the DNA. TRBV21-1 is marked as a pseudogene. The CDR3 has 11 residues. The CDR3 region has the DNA TGTGCCAGCAGCGGCAGGGATGGCTACACCTTC. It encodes CASSGRDGYTF.